Presented here are 23 T cell receptor beta chains from one specimen sequenced in a study of T cells after yellow fever vaccination. Using its own MiXCR run on the 5' RACE reads, TCRdb lists one record per CDR3 protein. The sample includes about 140,000 distinct CDR3 sequences, roughly 8% of them seen just once. The starting material was CD4+ T cells sorted from PBMCs, obtained 5 days after the yellow fever booster vaccination. Receptors were obtained from a man younger than 45 who received the YFV17D yellow fever vaccine.

The table lists this clonotype with many counts. This sequence joins TRBV30 and TRBJ1-4; 7 bases match TRBD1. The CDR3 is 14 residues long. Germline-derived CDR1 and CDR2 are GTSNPN and SVGIG (reference sequence). Losses at the gene ends were 3 bases for V and 5 bases for J; bases not matched to a gene: 6. DNA of the CDR3: TGTGCCTGGAGCCGGACAGGTGGAAATGAAAAACTGTTTTTT. Its translation is CAWSRTGGNEKLFF.

The sample holds many counts of this clonotype. V usage is TRBV7-2 and J usage is TRBJ2-5; a possible D gene is TRBD2 (5 bases). Trimming stripped 3 bases from V and 2 bases from J, with 7 bases between. This CDR3 region has 13 residues. Germline loops: CDR1 SGHTA, CDR2 FQGNSA. For the CDR3, the DNA is TGTGCCAGCAGCTTCGGACTTCAAGAGACCCAGTACTTC. Amino acids: CASSFGLQETQYF.

In its sample, this clonotype was seen many times. The gene calls are TRBV5-1 and TRBJ2-1; TRBD2 matches at 14 bases. This CDR3 is built from 16 residues. Germline CDR1 SGHRS, CDR2 YFSETQ. The junction had 7 bases not matched to a gene; V was cut back by 4 bases and J by 7 bases. Written as DNA, the CDR3 is TGCGCCAGCAGCCCGGAGACTAGCGGGAGGGGGAATGAGCAGTTCTTC. Its translation: CASSPETSGRGNEQFF. Combining the CDR3 with reference TRBV5-1 and TRBJ2-1 gives the whole variable domain KAGVTQTPRYLIKTRGQQVTLSCSPISGHRSVSWYQQTPGQGLQFLFEYFSETQRNKGNFPGRFSGRQFSNSRSEMNVSTLELGDSALYLCASSPETSGRGNEQFFGPGTRLTVL.

This clonotype was seen ten or more times. The chain links TRBV29-1 to TRBJ2-1; 10 bases line up with TRBD2. Trimming took 1 base from V and 8 from J; bases not matched to a gene: 8. Germline V gene sequence: CDR1 SQVTM, CDR2 ANQGSEA. CDR3 size: 15 residues. The CDR3 protein is CSVEANTLAGDEQFF. CDR3 DNA sequence: TGCAGCGTTGAAGCCAATACTCTAGCGGGAGATGAGCAGTTCTTC.

The table lists this clonotype with many counts. V usage is TRBV7-2 and J usage is TRBJ2-1, with D perhaps matching TRBD2 (6 bases). The CDR3 has 14 residues. Looked up from germline, CDR1 is SGHTA and CDR2 is FQGNSA. V lost 5 bases and J 9 bases, leaving 17 bases between the germline ends. The CDR3 here is CASSLVPRGSEQFF. The CDR3 bases are TGTGCCAGCAGCCTAGTCCCCCGGGGGAGTGAGCAGTTCTTC.

This clonotype was detected ten times or more. The rearrangement joins TRBV29-1 to TRBJ2-5; D uncertain. Germline V gene lookup returns CDR1 SQVTM and CDR2 ANQGSEA. CDR3 length equals 13 residues. V lost 7 bases and J 5 bases, leaving 17 bases between the germline ends. The CDR3 reads CSASRGPVETQYF. The CDR3 nucleotides are TGCAGCGCCTCACGCGGCCCAGTCGAGACCCAGTACTTC.

The table lists this clonotype with many counts. The chain links TRBV10-3 to TRBJ2-5; TRBD1 agrees at 7 bases. In germline, CDR1 is ENHRY, CDR2 SYGVKD. J lost 4 bases, V lost 4 bases, and 0 bases had no gene match. The CDR3 loop spans 12 amino acids. CDR3 bases: TGTGCCATCAGTGGACAGGGAGAGACCCAGTACTTC. Amino acid sequence: CAISGQGETQYF.

This clonotype was counted at least ten times. The V call is TRBV12-3 or TRBV12-4, the J call TRBJ2-1; 10 positions agree with TRBD2. Trimming took 5 bases from V and 3 from J; bases not matched to a gene: 4. The CDR3 extends over 15 amino acids. CDR3: CASSQRTSGYNEQFF. The CDR3 DNA is TGTGCCAGCAGTCAGAGGACTAGCGGCTACAATGAGCAGTTCTTC.

The rearrangement joins TRBV5-1 to TRBJ1-3; D is unclear. The V end was cut by 0 bases, the J end by 4 bases, with 14 bases between. CDR1 and CDR2 (germline): SGHRS, YFSETQ. The CDR3 sequence is 16 residues long. This chain's CDR3 is CASSLEGLFPGNTIYF. CDR3 coding DNA: TGCGCCAGCAGCTTGGAGGGATTGTTCCCAGGAAACACCATATATTTT.

In its sample, this clonotype was seen many times. This sequence joins TRBV5-6 and TRBJ2-5, with a weak D call TRBD2 (6 bases). Trimming took 3 bases from V and 4 from J, leaving 13 bases between them. Per germline, CDR1 SGHDT and CDR2 YYEEEE. This CDR3 comprises 14 residues. This CDR3 reads CASSWGVVRETQYF. The CDR3 DNA sequence: TGTGCCAGCAGCTGGGGGGTGGTTCGAGAGACCCAGTACTTC.

The J gene is TRBJ1-1, the V gene TRBV18, with D uncertain. The CDR3 is 11 amino acids. Germline V lookup: CDR1 KGHSH, CDR2 LQKENI. V lost 6 bases and J lost 6, with 8 bases in between. The chain's CDR3 is CASSQASEAFF. The CDR3 DNA follows: TGTGCCAGCTCCCAGGCGTCTGAAGCTTTCTTT.

This clonotype was seen at least ten times. J is TRBJ2-3 and V is TRBV2; the D gene is possibly TRBD2 (5 bases). V lost 1 base and J 6 bases, leaving 11 bases between the germline ends. The CDR3 runs to 14 residues. From germline, CDR1 is SNHLY and CDR2 FYNNEI. The CDR3 coding sequence is TGTGCCAGCAGTGAAGGGCGGGCGACCGATACGCAGTATTTT. Its protein is CASSEGRATDTQYF. Variable domain in full (rest from reference TRBV2 and TRBJ2-3): EPEVTQTPSHQVTQMGQEVILRCVPISNHLYFYWYRQILGQKVEFLVSFYNNEISEKSEIFDDQFSVERPDGSNFTLKIRSTKLEDSAMYFCASSEGRATDTQYFGPGTRLTVL.

This clonotype was counted between two and nine times. The gene calls are TRBV3-1 and TRBJ2-2, with 15 positions matching TRBD2. The CDR3 consists of 17 residues. Germline CDR1 LGHDT, CDR2 YNNKEL (reference sequence). Trimming cost V 4 bases and J 4 bases; bases outside gene matches: 4. The CDR3 protein is CASSPAGLAGGTGELFF. For the CDR3, the DNA is TGTGCCAGCAGCCCGGCGGGACTAGCGGGAGGCACCGGGGAGCTGTTTTTT. Based on the CDR3 plus reference TRBV3-1 and TRBJ2-2, the full variable domain is DTAVSQTPKYLVTQMGNDKSIKCEQNLGHDTMYWYKQDSKKFLKIMFSYNNKELIINETVPNRFSPKSPDKAHLNLHINSLELGDSAVYFCASSPAGLAGGTGELFFGEGSRLTVL.

The CDR3 loop reads CASSFSGGGPLYQPYF. CDR3 in DNA: TGTGCCAGCAGCTTTTCGGGCGGGGGCCCCCTTTACCAGCCGTACTTC. This sequence joins TRBV7-2 and TRBJ2-7, with D possibly being TRBD2 (7 bases). The CDR3 covers 16 residues. V shed 3 bases and J shed 12 bases, with 27 bases lying between them. The germline V gene encodes CDR1 SGHTA and CDR2 FQGNSA.

This clonotype was observed at least ten times. The chain combines TRBV12-3 or TRBV12-4 with TRBJ1-5; the match to TRBD1 covers 7 bases. J gave up 5 bases and V 2 bases, and 3 bases lay outside the gene matches. This CDR3 is built from 14 residues. CDR3: CASSLTRGDQPQHF. The CDR3 DNA is TGTGCCAGCAGTTTAACCAGGGGGGATCAGCCCCAGCATTTT.

The table lists this clonotype with many counts. The V gene is TRBV3-1, the J gene TRBJ1-5; tentatively, D is TRBD1 (6 bases). This CDR3 spans 14 amino acids. Trimming cost V 4 bases and J 8 bases, with 15 bases left between them. Per germline, CDR1 LGHDT and CDR2 YNNKEL (reference sequence). CDR3 in amino acids: CASSRGGGAEPQHF. For the CDR3, the DNA is TGTGCCAGCAGCCGGGGCGGGGGCGCGGAGCCCCAGCATTTT. Supplemented by reference TRBV3-1 and TRBJ1-5, the full variable domain reads DTAVSQTPKYLVTQMGNDKSIKCEQNLGHDTMYWYKQDSKKFLKIMFSYNNKELIINETVPNRFSPKSPDKAHLNLHINSLELGDSAVYFCASSRGGGAEPQHFGDGTRLSIL.

This clonotype was seen at least ten times. The CDR3 is CAWSGTGTGVAFF. In nucleotides, the CDR3 is TGTGCCTGGAGTGGGACAGGAACAGGGGTTGCTTTCTTT. The chain recombines TRBV30 with TRBJ1-1; 7 nucleotides match TRBD1. The germline V gene encodes CDR1 GTSNPN and CDR2 SVGIG (reference sequence). V gave up 1 base and J gave up 11 bases; unmatched junction bases: 10. The CDR3 has 13 amino acids. Together with reference TRBV30 and TRBJ1-1, the CDR3 gives the full variable domain: SQTIHQWPATLVQPVGSPLSLECTVEGTSNPNLYWYRQAAGRGLQLLFYSVGIGQISSEVPQNLSASRPQDRQFILSSKKLLLSDSGFYLCAWSGTGTGVAFFGQGTRLTVV.

The sample holds many counts of this clonotype. The genes are TRBV6-1 and TRBJ1-3; TRBD1 matches 8 bases. The CDR3 has 16 residues. Germline V gene sequence: CDR1 MNHNS, CDR2 SASEGT. V lost 2 bases, J lost 4 bases, and 7 bases stayed unmatched. CDR3 amino acids: CASSETDRVTGNTIYF. The DNA for the CDR3 is TGTGCCAGCAGTGAAACGGACAGGGTCACAGGAAACACCATATATTTT.

This clonotype appeared many times. CDR3 region: CASTLEAPRETQYF. CDR3 in DNA: TGTGCCAGCACCCTGGAGGCCCCCCGGGAGACCCAGTACTTC. The rearrangement joins TRBV7-2 to TRBJ2-5; D perhaps matches TRBD2 (5 bases). V was trimmed by 7 bases and J by 5 bases, leaving 17 bases between them. CDR3 size: 14 residues. The germline CDR1 and CDR2 sequences are SGHTA and FQGNSA.

This clonotype has a count of ten or more. The chain combines TRBV27 with TRBJ2-7; 9 bases map to TRBD2. Germline V gene data show CDR1 as MNHEY and CDR2 as SMNVEV (reference sequence). There are 15 residues in the CDR3. Unmatched junction bases numbered 10, after V lost 7 bases and J lost 3 bases. The CDR3: CASTFPRTSDYEQYF. In DNA, the CDR3 is TGTGCCAGCACTTTTCCCCGGACTAGCGACTACGAGCAGTACTTC.

This clonotype was seen repeatedly, ten times or more. The DNA for the CDR3 is TGTGCCAGCAGTCCGGCAAGCGGGATATGGAACGAGCAGTACTTC. This translates into CASSPASGIWNEQYF. This sequence joins TRBV7-2 and TRBJ2-7; 7 positions agree with TRBD2. The CDR3 is 15 residues long. The ends lost 6 bases at V and 5 bases at J; junction bases unmatched: 13. CDR1 and CDR2 from the germline V gene are SGHTA and FQGNSA.

In its sample, this clonotype was seen many times. The chain combines TRBV7-2 with TRBJ2-5; unclear D gene. Trimming shortened V by 2 bases and J by 5 bases, and 12 bases separated the two germline ends. CDR3 size: 14 residues. The V gene's germline CDR1 is SGHTA and CDR2 FQGNSA. CDR3: CASSLSPRLETQYF. DNA for the CDR3: TGTGCCAGCAGCTTATCTCCACGTTTGGAGACCCAGTACTTC.

This clonotype came up many times. The chain is built from TRBV5-4 and TRBJ2-6; a possible D gene is TRBD2 (6 bases). CDR3 length equals 15 residues. Trimming cost V 4 bases and J 2 bases, with 10 bases left between them. Germline CDR1 and CDR2: SGHNT and YYREEE (reference sequence). The CDR3 sequence: CASSGGWTGANVLTF. The CDR3 bases are TGTGCCAGCAGCGGGGGGTGGACTGGGGCCAACGTCCTGACTTTC.